This note documents a single T cell receptor (beta chain) sequence. How the authors handled the data: Amplification from reference gene primers served as the basis for estimated nucleated cell counts. TCRdb's copy holds only in-frame clones and misses some; the assay was immunoSEQ multiplex PCR. V and J calls and clone size are copied from that table; D and trimming were computed from the DNA. The sample carries roughly 60,000 clones, about four fifths recorded once. This record comes from a study of blood T cell repertoires in COVID-19. For the study at large: Some COVID-19 samples were acute and others convalescent; all came from the United States, Italy and Spain. Nucleic acid was either cDNA or gDNA, and it came from T cells, B-cell-depleted T cells, or PBMCs.

The source material was peripheral blood. The TCR was taken from a human donor in a cohort sampled during active COVID-19.

CDR3 coding DNA: TGTGCCAGCAGCCAACTCTCGGGCGGGAGGAATGAAAAACTGTTTTTT. Its protein product is CASSQLSGGRNEKLFF. The rearrangement joins TRBV4-2 to TRBJ1-4; D gene ambiguous. V was pared by 2 bases and J by 5 bases, with 15 bases between. Germline CDR1 and CDR2: LGHNA and YNFKEQ. The CDR3 is made up of 16 amino acids.